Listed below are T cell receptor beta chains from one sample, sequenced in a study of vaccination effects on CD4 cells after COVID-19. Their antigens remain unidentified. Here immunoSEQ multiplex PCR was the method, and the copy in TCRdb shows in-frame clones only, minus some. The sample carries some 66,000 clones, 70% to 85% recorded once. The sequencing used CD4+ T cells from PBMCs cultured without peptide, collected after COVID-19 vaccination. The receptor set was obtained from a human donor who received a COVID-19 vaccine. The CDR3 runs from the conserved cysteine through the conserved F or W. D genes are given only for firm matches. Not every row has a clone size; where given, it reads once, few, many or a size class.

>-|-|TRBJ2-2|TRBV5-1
CASSFSGMANTGELFF
TGCGCCAGCAGCTTTTCAGGGATGGCGAACACCGGGGAGCTGTTTTTT
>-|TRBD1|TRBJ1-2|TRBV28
CASSGAAGGEHGYTF
TGTGCCAGCAGCGGCGCCGCAGGGGGCGAACATGGCTACACCTTC
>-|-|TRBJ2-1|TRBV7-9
CASSRPGLSGSNEQFF
TGTGCCAGCAGCCGGCCGGGCCTATCGGGTTCCAATGAGCAGTTCTTC
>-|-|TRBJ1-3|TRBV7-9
CASTLSGVEAGNTIYF
TGTGCCAGCACCCTCAGCGGGGTAGAGGCTGGAAACACCATATATTTT
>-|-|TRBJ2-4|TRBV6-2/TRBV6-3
CASSYPPVSKNIQYF
TGTGCCAGCAGTTACCCCCCCGTTTCCAAAAACATTCAGTACTTC
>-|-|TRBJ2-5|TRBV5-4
CASSSGGQETQYF
TGTGCCAGCAGCTCAGGGGGGCAAGAGACCCAGTACTTC
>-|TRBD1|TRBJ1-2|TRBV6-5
CASIRTGDYGYTF
TGTGCCAGCATTCGGACAGGGGACTATGGCTACACCTTC
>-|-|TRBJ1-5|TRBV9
CASSVGMRQPQHF
TGTGCCAGCAGCGTAGGCATGCGTCAGCCCCAGCATTTT
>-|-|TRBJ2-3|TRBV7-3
CASSSIIGGTDTQYF
TGTGCCAGCAGCTCCATCATAGGAGGAACAGATACGCAGTATTTT
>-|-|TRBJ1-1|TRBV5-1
CASRRTGPTEAFF
TGCGCCAGCAGGAGGACTGGGCCCACTGAAGCTTTCTTT
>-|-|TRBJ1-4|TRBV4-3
CASSQDLGPEKLFF
TGCGCCAGCAGCCAAGATCTCGGCCCTGAAAAACTGTTTTTT
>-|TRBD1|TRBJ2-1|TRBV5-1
CASSVDRTDEQFF
TGCGCCAGCAGCGTGGACAGGACGGATGAGCAGTTCTTC
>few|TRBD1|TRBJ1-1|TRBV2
CASSVQGARAFF
TGTGCCAGCAGTGTACAGGGGGCGCGGGCTTTCTTT
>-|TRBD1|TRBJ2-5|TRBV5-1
CASSRGQGGETQYF
TGCGCCAGCAGCAGGGGACAGGGTGGAGAGACCCAGTACTTC
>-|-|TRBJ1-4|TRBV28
CASRESGSNEKLFF
TGTGCCAGCCGGGAGTCCGGCTCTAATGAAAAACTGTTTTTT
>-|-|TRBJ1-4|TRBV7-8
CASSQYRVRGEKLFF
TGTGCCAGCAGCCAGTACAGGGTGAGGGGTGAAAAACTGTTTTTT
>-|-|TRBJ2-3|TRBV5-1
CASSLGPPTGPDTQYF
TGCGCCAGCAGCTTGGGCCCCCCGACCGGCCCAGATACGCAGTATTTT
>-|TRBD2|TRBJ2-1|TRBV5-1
CASSLTSGDEQFF
TGCGCCAGCAGCTTGACTAGCGGGGATGAGCAGTTCTTC
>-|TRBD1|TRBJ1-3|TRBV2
CASRPDRGPGNTIYF
TGTGCCAGCAGGCCTGACAGGGGGCCTGGAAACACCATATATTTT
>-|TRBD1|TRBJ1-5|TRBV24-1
CATSVSGTGGFQPQHF
TGTGCCACCAGTGTCAGCGGGACAGGGGGCTTTCAGCCCCAGCATTTT
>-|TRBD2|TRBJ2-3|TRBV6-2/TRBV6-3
CASSYLLAGGQDTQYF
TGTGCCAGCAGTTACCTACTAGCGGGGGGGCAAGATACGCAGTATTTT
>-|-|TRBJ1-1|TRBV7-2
CASSLERRTEAFF
TGTGCCAGCAGCTTGGAGAGACGCACTGAAGCTTTCTTT
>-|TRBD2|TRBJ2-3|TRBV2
CASFRRGVSDTQYF
TGTGCCAGCTTTAGGCGGGGGGTCTCAGATACGCAGTATTTT
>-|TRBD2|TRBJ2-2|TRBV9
CASPRLAGDSGELFF
TGTGCCAGCCCTCGACTAGCGGGGGACTCCGGGGAGCTGTTTTTT
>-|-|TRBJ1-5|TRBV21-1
CASSKRVAPEGQPQHF
TGTGCCAGCAGCAAAAGGGTCGCCCCTGAGGGTCAGCCCCAGCATTTT
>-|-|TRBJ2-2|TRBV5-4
CASSSPGQNTGELFF
TGTGCCAGCAGCTCTCCGGGACAGAACACCGGGGAGCTGTTTTTT
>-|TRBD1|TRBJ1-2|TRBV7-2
CASSPRTGGYGYTF
TGTGCCAGCAGCCCGCGGACAGGAGGGTATGGCTACACCTTC
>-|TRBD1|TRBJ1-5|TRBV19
CASRNRGRSNQPQHF
TGTGCCAGTAGAAACAGGGGGCGCAGCAATCAGCCCCAGCATTTT
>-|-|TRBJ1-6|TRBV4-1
CASSRPGEGISPLHF
TGCGCCAGCAGCCGCCCTGGGGAGGGTATTTCACCCCTCCACTTT
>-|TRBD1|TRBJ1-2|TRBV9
CASSVGQGDYGYTF
TGTGCCAGCAGCGTAGGTCAGGGGGACTATGGCTACACCTTC
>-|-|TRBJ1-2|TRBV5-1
CASRLGGPFGYTF
TGCGCCAGCAGGCTTGGGGGCCCCTTTGGCTACACCTTC
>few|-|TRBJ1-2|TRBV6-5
CASSYVGTNLPSF
TGTGCCAGCAGTTACGTCGGGACAAATCTACCTTCCTTC